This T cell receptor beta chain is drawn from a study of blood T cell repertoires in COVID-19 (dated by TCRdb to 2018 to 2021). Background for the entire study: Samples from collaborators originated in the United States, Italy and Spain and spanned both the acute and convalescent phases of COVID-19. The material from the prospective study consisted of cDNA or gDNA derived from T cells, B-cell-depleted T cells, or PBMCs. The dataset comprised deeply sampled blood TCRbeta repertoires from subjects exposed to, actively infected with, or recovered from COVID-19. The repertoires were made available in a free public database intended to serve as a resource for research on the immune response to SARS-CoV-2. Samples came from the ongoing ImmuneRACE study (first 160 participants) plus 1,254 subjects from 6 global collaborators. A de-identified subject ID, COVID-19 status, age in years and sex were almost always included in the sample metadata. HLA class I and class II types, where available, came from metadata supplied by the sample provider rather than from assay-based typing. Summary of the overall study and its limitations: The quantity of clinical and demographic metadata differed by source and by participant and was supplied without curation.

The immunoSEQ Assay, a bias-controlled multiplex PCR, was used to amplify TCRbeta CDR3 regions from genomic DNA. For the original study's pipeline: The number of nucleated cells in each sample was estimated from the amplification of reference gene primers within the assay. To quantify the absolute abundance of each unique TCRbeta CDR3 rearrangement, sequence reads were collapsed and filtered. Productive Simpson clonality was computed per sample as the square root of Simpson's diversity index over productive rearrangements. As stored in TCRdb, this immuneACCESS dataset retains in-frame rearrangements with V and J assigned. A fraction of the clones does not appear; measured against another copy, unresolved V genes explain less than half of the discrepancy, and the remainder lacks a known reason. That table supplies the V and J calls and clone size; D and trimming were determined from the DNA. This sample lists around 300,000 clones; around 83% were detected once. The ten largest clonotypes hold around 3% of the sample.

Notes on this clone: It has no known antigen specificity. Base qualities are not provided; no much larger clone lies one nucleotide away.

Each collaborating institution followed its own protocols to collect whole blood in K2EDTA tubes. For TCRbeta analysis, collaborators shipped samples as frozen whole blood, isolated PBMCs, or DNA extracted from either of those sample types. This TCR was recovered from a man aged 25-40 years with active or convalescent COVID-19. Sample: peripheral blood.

The CDR3 here reads CASSLVGQNSPLHF. The nucleotide sequence is given as TGTGCCAGCAGCTTGGTGGGACAGAATTCACCCCTCCACTTT. Recombination linked TRBV5-4 to TRBJ1-6; 7 central bases correspond to TRBD1. V and J are trimmed by 0 bases and 7 bases, and the gene matches miss 1 base of the junction. Including the terminal cysteine and phenylalanine, the CDR3 comprises 14 residues. Only the CDR3 region is kept as DNA, spanning 42 bases read in frame from base 1. CDR1 SGHNT and CDR2 YYREEE are derived from the germline V gene (reference sequence).